This T cell receptor (beta chain) was identified in a study of cytomegalovirus exposure and HLA in healthy donors. Regarding the study as a whole: A later examination showed that TCR association rates differed by HLA locus, with DRB1 most and HLA-C fewest.

The primer mix had 60 Vbeta and 13 Jbeta primers. Some clones are missing from TCRdb's copy, which holds only in-frame ones; the method was immunoSEQ multiplex PCR. The data hold about 110,000 clones, with around four fifths observed a single time. Germline CDR1 and CDR2: SGDLS and YYNGEE. V was clipped by 3 bases and J by 4 bases, with 17 bases between them. The CDR3 extends over 15 amino acids. As concerns this clone: The antigen is not known.

The clonotype was recovered from a woman in her 40s in good health and CMV-seronegative. Source material: PBMCs. This chain joins TRBV9 and TRBJ2-7, with D tentatively TRBD2 (6 bases). The CDR3 DNA follows: TGTGCCAGCAGCGGGGGGGTGGGCATTTCTTACGAGCAGTACTTC. Protein sequence: CASSGGVGISYEQYF.